The source of this TCR beta chain is a study of cytomegalovirus exposure and HLA in healthy donors. Study details: Of all 400 or so donors who were genotyped, around 82% belonged to the Caucasian-associated ancestry cluster.

The CDR3 is 14 amino acids. V lost 0 bases, J lost 4 bases, and 10 bases lay in between. This clone was seen a few times. The PCR was carried out with 60 Vbeta primers and 13 Jbeta primers. The table came from immunoSEQ multiplex PCR; TCRdb's copy has only in-frame clones and leaves some out. The sample yields 140,000 to 150,000 clones, approximately 83% seen once. The sample taken for sequencing was PBMCs. The TCR comes from a middle-aged woman in good health and CMV-seronegative. The chain joins TRBV5-3 to TRBJ1-2; D gene unclear. TRBV5-3 is an ORF, and what it does is uncertain. The CDR3 bases are TGTGCCAGAAGCTTGGTGCAGGTAGTCTATGGCTACACCTTC. This translates into CARSLVQVVYGYTF.